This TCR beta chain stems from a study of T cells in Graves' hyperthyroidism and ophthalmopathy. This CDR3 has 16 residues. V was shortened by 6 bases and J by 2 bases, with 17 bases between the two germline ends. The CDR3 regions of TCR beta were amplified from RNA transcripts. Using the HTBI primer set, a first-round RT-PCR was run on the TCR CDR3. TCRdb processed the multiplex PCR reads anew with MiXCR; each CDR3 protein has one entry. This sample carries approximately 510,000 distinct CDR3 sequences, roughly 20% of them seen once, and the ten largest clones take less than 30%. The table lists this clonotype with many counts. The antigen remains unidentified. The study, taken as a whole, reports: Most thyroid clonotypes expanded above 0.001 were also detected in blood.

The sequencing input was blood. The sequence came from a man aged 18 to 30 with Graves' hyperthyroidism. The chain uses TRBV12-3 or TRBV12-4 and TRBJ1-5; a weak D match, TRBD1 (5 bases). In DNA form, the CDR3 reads TGTGCCAGCAGGGCCCGGGGCCTGGCCGGCAATCAGCCCCAGCATTTT. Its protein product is CASRARGLAGNQPQHF.